This section outlines one T cell receptor (beta chain) sequence together with its context. Its antigen is as yet unknown. The PCR made use of 60 Vbeta and 13 Jbeta primers. Some clones are missing from TCRdb's copy, which holds only in-frame ones; the method was immunoSEQ multiplex PCR. The data hold 97,000 or so clones, with about 81% observed a single time. The data originate from a study of cytomegalovirus exposure and HLA in healthy donors. Across the whole study: Of all 400 or so donors who were genotyped, 75% to 85% belonged to the Caucasian-associated ancestry cluster. Study outcomes and limitations: The authors considered a cluster of highly shared sequence variants likely to be a sequencing artifact. The investigators catalogued some 160 TCR beta chains as cytomegalovirus-associated. An analysis was carried out at a later point. It showed that HLA-associated TCR beta chains were more clonally expanded than equally common non-associated chains.

The TCR originated in a man aged 40-50 years in good health and CMV-seronegative. Sequenced material: PBMCs.

The CDR3 DNA is TGTGCCAGCAGTTTAGGAGGGCAGGGCACTGAAGCTTTCTTT. This gives the protein CASSLGGQGTEAFF. The rearrangement uses TRBV28 and TRBJ1-1, with D possibly matching TRBD1 (5 bases). V lost 2 bases, J lost 4 bases, and 11 bases lay in between. Germline V gene data show CDR1 as MDHEN and CDR2 as SYDVKM. The CDR3 consists of 14 residues.